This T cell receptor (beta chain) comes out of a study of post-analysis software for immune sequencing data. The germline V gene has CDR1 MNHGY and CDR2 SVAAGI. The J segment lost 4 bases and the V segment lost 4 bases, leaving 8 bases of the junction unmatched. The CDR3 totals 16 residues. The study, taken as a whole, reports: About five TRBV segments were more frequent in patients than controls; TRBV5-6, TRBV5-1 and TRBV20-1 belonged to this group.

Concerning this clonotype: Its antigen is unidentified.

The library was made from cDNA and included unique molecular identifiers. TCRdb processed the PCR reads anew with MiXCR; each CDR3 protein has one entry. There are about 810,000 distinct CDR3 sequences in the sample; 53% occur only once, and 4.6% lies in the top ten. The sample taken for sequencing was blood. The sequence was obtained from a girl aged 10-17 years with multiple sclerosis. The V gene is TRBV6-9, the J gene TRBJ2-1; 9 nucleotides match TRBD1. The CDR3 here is CASSWEQGAGYNEQFF. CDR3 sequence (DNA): TGTGCCAGCAGTTGGGAACAGGGGGCTGGATACAATGAGCAGTTCTTC.